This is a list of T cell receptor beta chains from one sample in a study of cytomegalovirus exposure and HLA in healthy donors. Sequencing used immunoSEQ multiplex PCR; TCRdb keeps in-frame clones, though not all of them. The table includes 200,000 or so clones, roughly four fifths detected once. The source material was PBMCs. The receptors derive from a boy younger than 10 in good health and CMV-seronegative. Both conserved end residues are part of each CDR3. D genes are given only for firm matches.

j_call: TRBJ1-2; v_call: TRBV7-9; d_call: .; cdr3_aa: CASTTGLDGYTF
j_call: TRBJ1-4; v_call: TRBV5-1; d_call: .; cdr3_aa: CATLRGQFF
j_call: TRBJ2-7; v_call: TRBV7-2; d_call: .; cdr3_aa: CASSFGSFTYEQYF
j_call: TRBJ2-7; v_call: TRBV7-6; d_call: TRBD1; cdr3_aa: CASSLGQGTYEQYF
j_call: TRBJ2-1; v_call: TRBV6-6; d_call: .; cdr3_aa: CASSSGTLSYNEQFF
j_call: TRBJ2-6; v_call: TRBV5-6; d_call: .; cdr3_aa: CASSLLGASGANVLTF
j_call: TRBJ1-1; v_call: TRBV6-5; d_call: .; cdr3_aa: CASSYRGRGEAFF
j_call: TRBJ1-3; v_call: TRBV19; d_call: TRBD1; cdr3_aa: CASSTDRGKSGNTIYF
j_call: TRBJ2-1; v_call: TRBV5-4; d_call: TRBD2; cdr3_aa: CASRQAGGLYNEQFF
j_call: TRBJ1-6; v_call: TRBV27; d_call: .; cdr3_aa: CASSTYNSPLHF
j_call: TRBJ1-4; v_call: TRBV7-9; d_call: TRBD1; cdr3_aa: CASSLAPGQGESEKLFF
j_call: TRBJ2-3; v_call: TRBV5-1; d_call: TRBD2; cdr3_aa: CASSSIGLAATDTQYF
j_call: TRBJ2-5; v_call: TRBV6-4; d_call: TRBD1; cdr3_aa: CASSDALRDRGSETQYF
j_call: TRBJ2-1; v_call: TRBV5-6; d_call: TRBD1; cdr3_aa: CASSLPGQGIYNEQFF
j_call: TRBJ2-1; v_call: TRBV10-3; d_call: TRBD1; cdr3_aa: CAIRRGQGENEQFF
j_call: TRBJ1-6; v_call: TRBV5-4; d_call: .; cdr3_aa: CASSLVTGNSPLHF
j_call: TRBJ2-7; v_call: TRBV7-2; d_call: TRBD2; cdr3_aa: CASSSTSGGLGEQYF
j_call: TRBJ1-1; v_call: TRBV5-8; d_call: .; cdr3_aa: CASRVNRVGNTEAFF
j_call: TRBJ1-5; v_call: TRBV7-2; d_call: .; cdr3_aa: CASSFVTGSGNQPQHF
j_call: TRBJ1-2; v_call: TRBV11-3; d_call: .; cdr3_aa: CASSNSGLGYTF
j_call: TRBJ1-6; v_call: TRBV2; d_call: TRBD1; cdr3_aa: CASRGTGNSPLHF
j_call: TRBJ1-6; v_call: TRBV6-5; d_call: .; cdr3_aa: CASSSVQYNSPLHF
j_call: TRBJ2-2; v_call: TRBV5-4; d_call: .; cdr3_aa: CASSHHAGEELFF
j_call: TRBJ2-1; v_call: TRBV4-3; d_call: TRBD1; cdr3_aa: CASSPGGTGGLNEQFF
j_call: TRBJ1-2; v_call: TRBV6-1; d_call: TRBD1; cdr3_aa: CASTIRDSYGYTF
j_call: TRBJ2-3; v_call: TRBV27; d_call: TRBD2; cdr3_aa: CASSLSRGGVTDTQYF
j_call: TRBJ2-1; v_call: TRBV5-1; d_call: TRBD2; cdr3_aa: CASSLGLAGGVTYNEQFF
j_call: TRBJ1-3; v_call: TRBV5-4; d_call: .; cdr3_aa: CASRTSTDSGNTIYF
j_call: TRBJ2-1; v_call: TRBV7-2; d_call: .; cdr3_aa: CASSLGHVYNEQFF
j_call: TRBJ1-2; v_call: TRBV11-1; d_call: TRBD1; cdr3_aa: CASRDTGVGYTF
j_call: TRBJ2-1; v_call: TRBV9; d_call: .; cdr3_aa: CASSVGYAGNYNEQFF
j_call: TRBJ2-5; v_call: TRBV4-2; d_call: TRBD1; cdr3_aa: CASSLGVGQEETQYF
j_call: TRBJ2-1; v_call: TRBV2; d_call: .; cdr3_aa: CASRGLGQFF
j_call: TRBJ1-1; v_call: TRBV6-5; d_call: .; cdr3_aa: CASRAGRWAFF
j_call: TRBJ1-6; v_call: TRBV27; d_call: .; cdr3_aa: CASSFINSPLHF
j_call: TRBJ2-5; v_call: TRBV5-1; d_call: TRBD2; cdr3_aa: CASSLNGGIQETQYF
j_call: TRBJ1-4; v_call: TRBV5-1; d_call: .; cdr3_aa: CASSLDQAQEKLFF
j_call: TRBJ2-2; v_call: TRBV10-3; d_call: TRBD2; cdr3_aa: CAISEGTSGEYTGELFF
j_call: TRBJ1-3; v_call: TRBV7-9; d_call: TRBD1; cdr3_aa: CASTLAGGAVTGGNTIYF
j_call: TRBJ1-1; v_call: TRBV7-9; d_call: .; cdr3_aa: CASSLQGRTEAFF
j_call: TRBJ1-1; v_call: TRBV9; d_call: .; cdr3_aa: CASSARAPARGWNTEAFF
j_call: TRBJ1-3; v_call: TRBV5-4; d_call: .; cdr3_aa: CASSDPREAGNTIYF
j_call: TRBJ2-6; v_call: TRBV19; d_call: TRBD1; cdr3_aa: CASSQGTVGGANVLTF
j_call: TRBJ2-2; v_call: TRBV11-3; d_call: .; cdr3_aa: CASGGWTGELFF
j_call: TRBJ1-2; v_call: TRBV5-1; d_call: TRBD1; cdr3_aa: CASRDRGIYGYTF